The 14 T cell receptor beta chains reported below all come from one sample, sequenced in a study of blood T cell repertoires in COVID-19. Some clones are missing from TCRdb's copy, which holds only in-frame ones; the method was immunoSEQ multiplex PCR. The sample shows 180,000 or so clones, roughly 88% of them seen only once. What was sequenced was PBMCs or T cells enriched from blood (not recorded which). The receptors here all came from a middle-aged man who had recovered from COVID-19.

The chain is built from TRBV18 and TRBJ1-5, with D perhaps matching TRBD1 (6 bases). There are 15 residues in the CDR3. Trimming cost V 5 bases and J 0 bases, with 11 bases left between them. Per the germline V gene, CDR1 is KGHSH and CDR2 is LQKENI. The CDR3 region is CASSDNRASNQPQHF. For the CDR3, the DNA is TGTGCCAGCTCAGATAACAGGGCTAGCAATCAGCCCCAGCATTTT.

J is TRBJ1-1 and V is TRBV28; D not certain. Germline lookup yields CDR1 MDHEN and CDR2 SYDVKM. The CDR3 has 11 amino acids. The ends were cut back, 6 bases at V and 2 bases at J, with 4 bases in the middle. The CDR3 here is CASSFNTEAFF. The DNA of the CDR3 is TGTGCCAGCAGCTTTAACACTGAAGCTTTCTTT.

V gene TRBV5-1 combines with J gene TRBJ1-5; 8 bases line up with TRBD1. Germline loops: CDR1 SGHRS, CDR2 YFSETQ. V lost 0 bases and J lost 2; bases outside the gene matches: 4. The CDR3 is made up of 16 amino acids. In DNA, the CDR3 is TGCGCCAGCAGCTTGGGACCACAGGGGGGCAATCAGCCCCAGCATTTT. Its protein is CASSLGPQGGNQPQHF.

The rearrangement links TRBV10-1 to TRBJ2-7; TRBD1 matches at 9 bases. The J segment lost 6 bases and the V segment lost 4 bases, leaving 4 bases of the junction unmatched. CDR3 length: 13 amino acids. Germline V gene sequence: CDR1 WNHNN, CDR2 SYGVQD (reference sequence). CDR3 DNA sequence: TGCGCCAGCAGTGCTACAGGGGGCACCGAGCAGTACTTC. Its protein product is CASSATGGTEQYF.

The chain joins TRBV7-9 to TRBJ1-5; 8 bases match TRBD1. J gave up 0 bases and V 5 bases, and 6 bases lay outside the gene matches. CDR1 SEHNR and CDR2 FQNEAQ come from the germline V gene (reference sequence). The CDR3 is 16 amino acids. CDR3 residues: CASSDQGARSNQPQHF. The CDR3 DNA sequence: TGTGCCAGCAGCGATCAGGGGGCGCGTAGCAATCAGCCCCAGCATTTT. The variable domain in full, completed from reference TRBV7-9 and TRBJ1-5, reads DTGVSQNPRHKITKRGQNVTFRCDPISEHNRLYWYRQTLGQGPEFLTYFQNEAQLEKSRLLSDRFSAERPKGSFSTLEIQRTEQGDSAMYLCASSDQGARSNQPQHFGDGTRLSIL.

The chain couples TRBV4-2 to TRBJ2-5, with TRBD2 identical over 7 bases. J gave up 2 bases and V 1 base, and 7 bases lay outside the gene matches. Germline V gene sequence: CDR1 LGHNA, CDR2 YNFKEQ. The CDR3 sequence is 16 residues long. The CDR3 region has the DNA TGTGCCAGCAGCCAAGGAGGGGCTAGCGGACAAGAGACCCAGTACTTC. It codes for CASSQGGASGQETQYF.

The V gene is TRBV19, the J gene TRBJ2-1, with 8 bases identical to TRBD1. The CDR3 is 14 residues long. Per germline, CDR1 LNHDA and CDR2 SQIVND (reference sequence). J was trimmed by 6 bases and V by 5 bases; bases with no gene match: 6. The CDR3 loop is CASSDGQGFNEQFF. CDR3 nucleotides: TGTGCCAGTAGTGATGGACAGGGCTTCAATGAGCAGTTCTTC.

The J gene is TRBJ2-1, the V gene TRBV5-1, with 11 nucleotides matching TRBD1. Germline V gene lookup returns CDR1 SGHRS and CDR2 YFSETQ. This CDR3 spans 14 amino acids. Unmatched junction bases numbered 11, after V lost 9 bases and J lost 9 bases. The DNA for the CDR3 is TGCGCCACAGGACCGGGACAGGGGGGAGTTGAGCAGTTCTTC. Amino acids: CATGPGQGGVEQFF.

The CDR3 DNA is TGTGCCGGGATGGGGAGCGCTGAAGCTTTCTTT. Its translation: CAGMGSAEAFF. The chain couples TRBV2 to TRBJ1-1, with D unclear. The CDR3 totals 11 residues. CDR1 and CDR2 from the germline V gene are SNHLY and FYNNEI. The ends were cut back, 11 bases at V and 6 bases at J, with 13 bases in the middle.

The chain combines TRBV2 with TRBJ2-3; 8 bases fit TRBD2. Germline V gene sequence: CDR1 SNHLY, CDR2 FYNNEI. V shed 7 bases, J shed 1 base, and the junction held 10 bases outside the gene matches. This CDR3 region has 16 residues. The CDR3 spells CASIRGGLAGTDTQYF. CDR3 nucleotide sequence: TGTGCCAGCATCCGGGGGGGGCTTGCGGGCACAGATACGCAGTATTTT.

This chain links TRBV10-1 with TRBJ1-4, with TRBD1 as a possible D gene (5 bases). V lost 0 bases and J 5 bases, leaving 10 bases between the germline ends. CDR1 and CDR2 from the germline V gene are WNHNN and SYGVQD (reference sequence). The CDR3 is made up of 15 amino acids. The CDR3 DNA reads as TGCGCCAGCAGTGAGTCGCGGGACCCGAATGAAAAACTGTTTTTT. Translation gives CASSESRDPNEKLFF.

This chain uses TRBV30 with TRBJ1-1; no reliable D call. The CDR3 totals 13 residues. Looked up from germline, CDR1 is GTSNPN and CDR2 is SVGIG (reference sequence). V shed 3 bases and J shed 1 base, with 9 bases lying between them. The CDR3 reads CAWRRQTNTEAFF. The CDR3 coding sequence is TGTGCCTGGAGGAGACAAACGAACACTGAAGCTTTCTTT.

The chain combines TRBV4-1 with TRBJ2-1; 8 positions match TRBD1. This CDR3 has 15 amino acids. In germline, CDR1 is MGHRA, CDR2 YSYEKL. The V and J ends lost 0 bases and 9 bases, in that order; junction bases with no gene match: 7. The CDR3 bases are TGCGCCAGCAGCCAAGAGTGGACAGGGAGGAGTGAGCAGTTCTTC. It codes for CASSQEWTGRSEQFF.

The chain employs TRBV4-1 and TRBJ1-2, with 9 bases fitting TRBD1. The germline CDR1 and CDR2 sequences are MGHRA and YSYEKL. The V segment lost 0 bases and the J segment 8 bases; nucleotides outside the gene matches: 7. The CDR3 totals 15 residues. In nucleotides, the CDR3 is TGCGCCAGCAGCCAAGAAACGGGACAGGGTAGAGGCTACACCTTC. Protein sequence: CASSQETGQGRGYTF.